These 14 T cell receptor beta chains were all obtained from the same sample, sequenced in a study of T cell responses to AZD1222 COVID-19 vaccine. Profiled with immunoSEQ multiplex PCR; TCRdb holds only in-frame clones, not every one. The top ten hold about 28% of the sample, which has fewer than 95,000 clones, around 87% seen once. The source was peripheral blood, collected on day 0 of AZD1222 vaccination. These receptors all stem from an adult in good health.

CDR3 coding DNA: TGTGCCAGCAGCCGTGGTGGTGTGGATACGCAGTATTTT. Translated, it gives CASSRGGVDTQYF. The gene calls are TRBV7-3 and TRBJ2-3; D is ambiguous. The ends were cut back, 5 bases at V and 6 bases at J, with 12 bases in the middle. CDR1 is SGHTA and CDR2 is FQGTGA in the germline V gene. CDR3 length: 13 amino acids.

This rearrangement joins TRBV5-6 to TRBJ1-2; D ambiguous. V shed 2 bases and J shed 2 bases, with 10 bases lying between them. The CDR3 totals 14 residues. Germline values: CDR1 SGHDT, CDR2 YYEEEE. The CDR3 region is CASSFGEQNYGYTF. The CDR3 DNA reads TGTGCCAGCAGCTTTGGGGAACAGAACTATGGCTACACCTTC.

The V and J genes are TRBV18 and TRBJ2-7; no reliable D call. This CDR3 contains 12 residues. The V gene lost 3 bases and the J gene lost 2 bases, with 5 bases spanning the gap. Germline V gene data show CDR1 as KGHSH and CDR2 as LQKENI. CDR3 in DNA: TGTGCCAGCTCACCCTTAACCTACGAGCAGTACTTC. This translates into CASSPLTYEQYF.

V is TRBV9 and J is TRBJ1-4, with unresolved D. V was clipped by 2 bases and J by 3 bases, with 8 bases between them. Germline lookup yields CDR1 SGDLS and CDR2 YYNGEE. CDR3 length: 14 amino acids. The CDR3 DNA is TGTGCCAGCAGCGTCGGGTTGGCTAATGAAAAACTGTTTTTT. It codes for CASSVGLANEKLFF.

This clone was counted once. The chain recombines TRBV28 with TRBJ1-2; D not certain. Trimming shortened V by 6 bases and J by 3 bases, and 5 bases separated the two germline ends. The CDR3 runs to 11 residues. The germline V gene has CDR1 MDHEN and CDR2 SYDVKM. The CDR3 DNA sequence: TGTGCCAGCAGAGCGTACTATGGCTACACCTTC. This codes for CASRAYYGYTF.

V is TRBV6-6 and J is TRBJ1-3; D not resolved. This CDR3 contains 14 residues. Germline CDR1 and CDR2: MNHNY and SVGAGI (reference sequence). Trimming pared 5 bases from V and 0 bases from J, leaving 8 bases between. CDR3 region: CASSIGGSGNTIYF. CDR3 sequence (DNA): TGTGCCAGCAGTATCGGAGGCTCTGGAAACACCATATATTTT.

The V call is TRBV11-2, the J call TRBJ2-1; the D is unclear. The V end was cut by 4 bases, the J end by 4 bases, with 8 bases between. The germline gives CDR1 SGHAT, CDR2 FQNNGV. The CDR3 is 13 amino acids. CDR3 amino acids: CASSWKTYNEQFF. DNA for the CDR3: TGTGCCAGCAGCTGGAAAACTTACAATGAGCAGTTCTTC. Using reference TRBV11-2 and TRBJ2-1 for the parts outside the CDR3, the full variable domain is EAGVAQSPRYKIIEKRQSVAFWCNPISGHATLYWYQQILGQGPKLLIQFQNNGVVDDSQLPKDRFSAERLKGVDSTLKIQPAKLEDSAVYLCASSWKTYNEQFFGPGTRLTVL.

The chain recombines TRBV25-1 with TRBJ1-2; 9 nucleotides align to TRBD1. This CDR3 is built from 13 residues. The V segment lost 6 bases and the J segment 7 bases; nucleotides outside the gene matches: 6. Germline V lookup: CDR1 MGHDK, CDR2 SYGVNS. For the CDR3, the DNA is TGTGCCAGCAGGGGGACAGGGTTCGGTGGCTACACCTTC. It yields the protein CASRGTGFGGYTF.

J is TRBJ2-1 and V is TRBV13; 13 positions match TRBD2. The ends lost 4 bases at V and 0 bases at J; junction bases unmatched: 6. CDR3 length: 18 residues. The germline gives CDR1 PRHDT, CDR2 FYEKMQ (reference sequence). CDR3 amino acids: CASSSRLAGGLSYNEQFF. CDR3 DNA sequence: TGTGCCAGCAGCTCCCGACTAGCGGGAGGCCTCTCCTACAATGAGCAGTTCTTC. Variable domain in full (rest from reference TRBV13 and TRBJ2-1): AAGVIQSPRHLIKEKRETATLKCYPIPRHDTVYWYQQGPGQDPQFLISFYEKMQSDKGSIPDRFSAQQFSDYHSELNMSSLELGDSALYFCASSSRLAGGLSYNEQFFGPGTRLTVL.

This chain uses TRBV4-2 with TRBJ2-7, with D possibly being TRBD1 or TRBD2 (6 bases each). Germline-derived CDR1 and CDR2 are LGHNA and YNFKEQ. The V and J ends lost 6 bases and 0 bases respectively, with 18 bases between them. CDR3 length equals 16 residues. The CDR3 is CASSLGAGLSSYEQYF. The CDR3 coding sequence is TGTGCCAGCAGTTTGGGGGCGGGACTTAGCTCCTACGAGCAGTACTTC.

The CDR3 DNA follows: TGTGCCAGCAGTGGGCCAGGATTAGGCGGCTACACCTTC. It codes for CASSGPGLGGYTF. This rearrangement joins TRBV28 to TRBJ1-2, with D unclear. Trimming pared 5 bases from V and 8 bases from J, leaving 15 bases between. The CDR3 extends over 13 amino acids. Looked up from germline, CDR1 is MDHEN and CDR2 is SYDVKM.

The chain uses TRBV3-1 (or the pseudogene TRBV3-2) and TRBJ2-7; D is perhaps TRBD2 (5 bases). V dropped 0 bases and J dropped 3 bases, with 18 bases sitting between them. CDR1 is LGHDT and CDR2 is YNNKEL in the germline V gene (reference sequence). The length of the CDR3 is 17 residues. CDR3 in DNA: TGTGCCAGCAGCCAAGATGGATATCGGGAAGGGAGCTACGAGCAGTACTTC. It translates to CASSQDGYREGSYEQYF.

In its sample, this clone was seen once. V gene TRBV5-5 combines with J gene TRBJ2-1; TRBD2 might be the D (6 bases). V was pared by 6 bases and J by 1 base, with 14 bases between. The length of the CDR3 is 15 residues. CDR1 is SGHKS and CDR2 is YYEKEE in the germline V gene (reference sequence). The CDR3 is CASIAWGVSYNEQFF. The CDR3 DNA sequence: TGTGCCAGCATCGCTTGGGGGGTGTCCTACAATGAGCAGTTCTTC.

The J gene is TRBJ2-1, the V gene TRBV6-5; 8 bases fit TRBD2. This CDR3 has 15 residues. Germline V lookup: CDR1 MNHEY, CDR2 SVGAGI. The V and J ends lost 0 bases and 7 bases, in that order; junction bases with no gene match: 5. CDR3 loop: CASSYSAGAKNEQFF. CDR3 in DNA: TGTGCCAGCAGTTACTCAGCGGGAGCGAAGAATGAGCAGTTCTTC.